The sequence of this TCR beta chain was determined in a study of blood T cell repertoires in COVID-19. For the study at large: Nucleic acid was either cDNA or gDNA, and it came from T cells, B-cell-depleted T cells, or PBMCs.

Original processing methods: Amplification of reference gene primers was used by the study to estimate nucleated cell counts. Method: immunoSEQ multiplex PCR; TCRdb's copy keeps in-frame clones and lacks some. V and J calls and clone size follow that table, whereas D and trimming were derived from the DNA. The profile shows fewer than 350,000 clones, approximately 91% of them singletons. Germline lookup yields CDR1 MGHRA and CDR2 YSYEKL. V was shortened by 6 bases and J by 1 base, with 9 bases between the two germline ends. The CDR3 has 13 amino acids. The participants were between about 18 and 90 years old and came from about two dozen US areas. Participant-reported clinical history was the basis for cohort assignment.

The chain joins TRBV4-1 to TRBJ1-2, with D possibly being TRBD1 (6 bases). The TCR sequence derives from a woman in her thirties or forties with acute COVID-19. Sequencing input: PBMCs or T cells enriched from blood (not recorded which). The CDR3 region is CASRNRDNYGYTF. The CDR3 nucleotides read TGCGCCAGCAGAAACAGGGATAACTATGGCTACACCTTC.